A selection of T cell receptor beta chains follows, all from one sample in a study of OX40 agonist ivuxolimab in advanced cancers. The method was immunoSEQ multiplex PCR; TCRdb's version includes in-frame clones alone and lacks a portion of them. The sample includes 25,000 to 30,000 clones, 84% of them seen just once. The material sequenced was CD4+ or CD8+ T cells sorted from blood, taken in a trial of the OX40 agonist ivuxolimab. These receptors all come from an adult with an advanced solid tumor such as melanoma, head and neck, liver or kidney cancer. Each CDR3 is given with its conserved first and last residue. D genes are given only for firm matches. Size is omitted from some rows. Given values are once, few, many or a class for expanded clones.

clone size | J gene | D gene | V gene | CDR3 DNA | CDR3 protein
NA | TRBJ1-1 | NA | TRBV5-6 | TGTGCCAGCAGCTTGGGCGGAATGAACACTGAAGCTTTCTTT | CASSLGGMNTEAFF
NA | TRBJ2-1 | TRBD2 | TRBV7-3 | TGTGCCAGCAGCCCAGGACTAGCGGGGGCCTACAATGAGCAGTTCTTC | CASSPGLAGAYNEQFF
few | TRBJ2-7 | NA | TRBV27 | TGTGCCAGCAGTTTATCCGTTAGCGCTGGGCACGAGCAGTACTTC | CASSLSVSAGHEQYF
once | TRBJ2-5 | NA | TRBV29-1 | TGCAGCGTGACGGGGCAAGAGACCCAGTACTTC | CSVTGQETQYF
NA | TRBJ2-1 | TRBD2 | TRBV7-9 | TGTGCCAGCAGCTTCTCGACTAGCGGGTTTTGGGATGAGCAGTTCTTC | CASSFSTSGFWDEQFF
large | TRBJ2-3 | TRBD1 | TRBV27 | TGTGCCAGCAGCCGGTCGACAGGGCCCAATACGCAGTATTTT | CASSRSTGPNTQYF
NA | TRBJ2-3 | NA | TRBV27 | TGTGCCAGCGCCTCAAGAGATACGCAGTATTTT | CASASRDTQYF
NA | TRBJ1-5 | NA | TRBV11-2 | TGTGCCAGCAGCCAAGGGTGGGATCAGCCCCAGCATTTT | CASSQGWDQPQHF
few | TRBJ2-1 | TRBD2 | TRBV4-2 | TGTGCCAGCAGCCTACCCGGGACTAGCGGGAGCTCCTACAATGAGCAGTTCTTC | CASSLPGTSGSSYNEQFF
few | TRBJ2-5 | TRBD1 | TRBV5-6 | TGTGCCAGCAGCGAGGGACAGGGGATGTACCAAGAGACCCAGTACTTC | CASSEGQGMYQETQYF
NA | TRBJ2-1 | NA | TRBV6-6 | TGTGCCAGCAGAGCCGGGAGCAATGAGCAGTTCTTC | CASRAGSNEQFF
NA | TRBJ2-7 | TRBD1 | TRBV28 | TGTGCCAGCAGTTTAGACAGGGGTATGGACGAGCAGTACTTC | CASSLDRGMDEQYF
few | TRBJ2-7 | TRBD1 | TRBV19 | TGTGCCAGTACAACAGGGGCGCGGGACGAGCAGTACTTC | CASTTGARDEQYF
NA | TRBJ2-7 | TRBD1 | TRBV5-1 | TGCGCCAGCTCCAGTTGGACAGGGGGCTCCGAGCAGTACTTC | CASSSWTGGSEQYF
NA | TRBJ2-1 | NA | TRBV9 | TGTGCCAGCAGCGAGCCCGACGGGACAAGCAATGAGCAGTTCTTC | CASSEPDGTSNEQFF
once | TRBJ2-3 | TRBD1 | TRBV19 | TGTGCCAGTAGTATAGGGGACAGGGGAGGGGATACGCAGTATTTT | CASSIGDRGGDTQYF
NA | TRBJ2-3 | NA | TRBV6-1 | TGTGCCACCGGGTCTCCCTTTACAGATACGCAGTATTTT | CATGSPFTDTQYF
NA | TRBJ2-7 | TRBD2 | TRBV5-1 | TGCGCCAGCAGCTTGTATCTAGCGGGGGGGGCAGGAGACTACGAGCAGTACTTC | CASSLYLAGGAGDYEQYF
NA | TRBJ2-7 | TRBD2 | TRBV9 | TGTGCCAGCAGTCTGACTAGCGGTGGTGCCTACGAGCAGTACTTC | CASSLTSGGAYEQYF
NA | TRBJ2-7 | TRBD1 | TRBV19 | TGTGCCAGTAGTATGGGGACAGGGGTACGCTACGAGCAGTACTTC | CASSMGTGVRYEQYF
NA | TRBJ2-7 | NA | TRBV5-6 | TGTGCCAGCAGCCCCGGGATCTCCTACGAGCAGTACTTC | CASSPGISYEQYF
NA | TRBJ2-1 | TRBD1 | TRBV29-1 | TGCAGCGTTGAACGTTGGGGACAGGGGGCGTCCGATGAGCAGTTCTTC | CSVERWGQGASDEQFF